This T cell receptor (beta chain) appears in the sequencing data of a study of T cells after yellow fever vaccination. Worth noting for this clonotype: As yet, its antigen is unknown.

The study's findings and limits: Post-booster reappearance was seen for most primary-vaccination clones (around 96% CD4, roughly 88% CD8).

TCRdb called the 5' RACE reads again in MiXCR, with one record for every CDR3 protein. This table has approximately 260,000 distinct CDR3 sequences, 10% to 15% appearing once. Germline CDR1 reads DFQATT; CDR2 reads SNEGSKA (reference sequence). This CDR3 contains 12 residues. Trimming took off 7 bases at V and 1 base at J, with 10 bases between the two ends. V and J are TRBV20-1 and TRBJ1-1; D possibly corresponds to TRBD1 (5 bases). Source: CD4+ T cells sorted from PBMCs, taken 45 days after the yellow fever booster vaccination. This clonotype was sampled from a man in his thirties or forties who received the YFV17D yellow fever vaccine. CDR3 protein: CSGSTGNTEAFF. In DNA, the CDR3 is TGCAGTGGGAGCACAGGGAACACTGAAGCTTTCTTT.